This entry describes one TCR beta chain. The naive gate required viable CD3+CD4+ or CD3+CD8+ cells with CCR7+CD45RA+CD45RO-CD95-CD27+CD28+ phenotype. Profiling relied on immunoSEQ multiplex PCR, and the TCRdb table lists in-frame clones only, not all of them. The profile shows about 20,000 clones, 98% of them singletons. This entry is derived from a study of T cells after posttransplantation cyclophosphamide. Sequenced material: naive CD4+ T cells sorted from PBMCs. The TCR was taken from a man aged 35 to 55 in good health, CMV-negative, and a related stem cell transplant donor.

The CDR3 loop reads CASSESAGLAGELFF. DNA for the CDR3: TGTGCCAGCAGTGAATCTGCGGGGTTAGCCGGGGAGCTGTTTTTT. The chain employs TRBV25-1 and TRBJ2-2, with a tentative D call TRBD2 (6 bases). CDR1 is MGHDK, CDR2 SYGVNS, per germline. V lost 1 base, J lost 6 bases, and 12 bases lay in between. The CDR3 contains 15 residues. Complete variable domain (other parts from reference TRBV25-1 and TRBJ2-2): EADIYQTPRYLVIGTGKKITLECSQTMGHDKMYWYQQDPGMELHLIHYSYGVNSTEKGDLSSESTVSRIRTEHFPLTLESARPSHTSQYLCASSESAGLAGELFFGEGSRLTVL.